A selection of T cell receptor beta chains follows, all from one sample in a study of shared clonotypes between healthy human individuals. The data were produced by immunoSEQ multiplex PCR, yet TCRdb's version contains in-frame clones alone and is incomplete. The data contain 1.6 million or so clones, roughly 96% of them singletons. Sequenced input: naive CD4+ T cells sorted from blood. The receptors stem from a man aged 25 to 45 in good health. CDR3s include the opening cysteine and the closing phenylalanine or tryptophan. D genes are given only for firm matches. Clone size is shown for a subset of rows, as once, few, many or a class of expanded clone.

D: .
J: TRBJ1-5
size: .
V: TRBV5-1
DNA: TGCGCCAGCAGCTTGGATCCCAATCAGCCCCAGCATTTT
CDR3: CASSLDPNQPQHF

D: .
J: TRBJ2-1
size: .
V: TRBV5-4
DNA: TGTGCCAGCAGCCCCAGGGGAAGCGGGACCTACAATGAGCAGTTCTTC
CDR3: CASSPRGSGTYNEQFF

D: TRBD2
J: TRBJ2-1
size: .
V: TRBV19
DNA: TGTGCCAGTGAGAGGACTAGCGGAGTTAGAGGGGGGCAGTTCTTC
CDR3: CASERTSGVRGGQFF

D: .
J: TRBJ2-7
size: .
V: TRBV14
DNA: TGTGCCAGCAGCCCAGGGTACGAGCAGTACTTC
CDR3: CASSPGYEQYF

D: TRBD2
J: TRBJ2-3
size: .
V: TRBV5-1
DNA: TGCGCCAGCAGCTTTGTCGATCTAGCGGGAGGTAGCACAGATACGCAGTATTTT
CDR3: CASSFVDLAGGSTDTQYF

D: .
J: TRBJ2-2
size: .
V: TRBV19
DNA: TGTGCCAGTAGTATGAGTCGGGGGAACACCGGGGAGCTGTTTTTT
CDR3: CASSMSRGNTGELFF

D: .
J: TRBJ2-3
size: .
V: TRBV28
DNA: TGTGCCAGCAACACCCCAGGGATCTCTACGCAGTATTTT
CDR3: CASNTPGISTQYF

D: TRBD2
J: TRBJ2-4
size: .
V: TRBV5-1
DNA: TGCGCCAGCAGCTCAACTAGCGTCGACATTCAGTACTTC
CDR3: CASSSTSVDIQYF

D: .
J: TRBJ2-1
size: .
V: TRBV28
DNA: TGTGCCAGCACCCCGACGCGGAACAATGAGCAGTTCTTC
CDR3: CASTPTRNNEQFF

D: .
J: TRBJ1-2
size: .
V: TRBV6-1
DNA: TGTGCCAGCCGTAATCAGGGATCGGCTAACTATGGCTACACCTTC
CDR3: CASRNQGSANYGYTF

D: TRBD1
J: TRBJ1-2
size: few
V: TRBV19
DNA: TGTGCCAGTTCGGACAGGCGGCTCTATGGCTACACCTTC
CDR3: CASSDRRLYGYTF

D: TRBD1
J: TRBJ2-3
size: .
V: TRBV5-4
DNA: TGTGCCAGCAGCCCCACGGCTAGTAGGGGGCAAGATACGCAGTATTTT
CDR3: CASSPTASRGQDTQYF

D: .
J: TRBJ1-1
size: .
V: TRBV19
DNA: TGTGCCAGTAGTAGGACCCTAGGGACACGGAACACTGAAGCTTTCTTT
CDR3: CASSRTLGTRNTEAFF

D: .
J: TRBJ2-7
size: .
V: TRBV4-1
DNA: TGCGCCAGCAGCCAAGCTCAAGGGGGGGACAGTTACTACGAGCAGTACTTC
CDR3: CASSQAQGGDSYYEQYF

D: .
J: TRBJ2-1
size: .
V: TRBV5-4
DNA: TGTGCCAGCAGCTCTAAGCAGAGCTCCTACAATGAGCAGTTCTTC
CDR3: CASSSKQSSYNEQFF

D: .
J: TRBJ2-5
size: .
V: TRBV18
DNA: TGTGCCAGCTCACCACAGAACGGGCGGCAAGAGACCCAGTACTTC
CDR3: CASSPQNGRQETQYF

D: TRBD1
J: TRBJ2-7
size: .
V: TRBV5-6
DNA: TGTGCCAGCAGCTTTGGACAGGCCTACGAGCAGTACTTC
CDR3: CASSFGQAYEQYF

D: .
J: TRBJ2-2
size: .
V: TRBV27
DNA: TGTGCCAGCAGTTTAGTTGCGGGAACGAACACCGGGGAGCTGTTTTTT
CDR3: CASSLVAGTNTGELFF

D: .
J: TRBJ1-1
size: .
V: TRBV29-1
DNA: TGCAGCGTTTTAGGCCCTGAAGCTTTCTTT
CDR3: CSVLGPEAFF

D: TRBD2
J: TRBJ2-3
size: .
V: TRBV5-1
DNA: TGCGCCAGCAGCCACCTCACTAGCGGGAGGACAGATACGCAGTATTTT
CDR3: CASSHLTSGRTDTQYF

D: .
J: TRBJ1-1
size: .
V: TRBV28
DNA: TGTGCCAGCAGATCCGGGGTCCCTCCGGCTTTCTTT
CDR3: CASRSGVPPAFF

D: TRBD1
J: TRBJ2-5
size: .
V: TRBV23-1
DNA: TGCGCCAGCAGCCGGGACAGGGGGCATGAGACCCAGTACTTC
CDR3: CASSRDRGHETQYF

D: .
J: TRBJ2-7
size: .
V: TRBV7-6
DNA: TGTGCCAGCAGCTCAGGTAACCACTTCAGCGACGAGCAGTACTTC
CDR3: CASSSGNHFSDEQYF

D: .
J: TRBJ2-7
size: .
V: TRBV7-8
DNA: TGTGCCAGCAGCTTAAGGCAGGCATCCTACGAGCAGTACTTC
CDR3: CASSLRQASYEQYF

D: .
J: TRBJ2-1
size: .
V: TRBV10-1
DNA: TGCGCCAGCAGTGATGGGGTTGGTAACTACAATGAGCAGTTCTTC
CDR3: CASSDGVGNYNEQFF

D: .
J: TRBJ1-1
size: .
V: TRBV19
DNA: TGTGCCAGTAGTACGGACAGAAACCTCCTGAACACTGAAGCTTTCTTT
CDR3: CASSTDRNLLNTEAFF

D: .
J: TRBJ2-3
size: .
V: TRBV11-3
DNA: TGTGCCAGCAGCCCGGCCCCTAGCACAGATACGCAGTATTTT
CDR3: CASSPAPSTDTQYF

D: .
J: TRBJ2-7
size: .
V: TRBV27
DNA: TGTGCCAGCGGGCGTCAGGGGCCCTACGAGCAGTACTTC
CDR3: CASGRQGPYEQYF

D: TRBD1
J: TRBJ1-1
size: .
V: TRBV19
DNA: TGTGCCAGTAGTGGCCGACAGGGGGTGTCGGCTTTCTTT
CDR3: CASSGRQGVSAFF

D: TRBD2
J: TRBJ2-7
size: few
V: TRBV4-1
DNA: TGCGCCAGCAGCCAAGATTCCTCAACTAGCGTTGTATCGAACGAGCAGTACTTC
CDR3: CASSQDSSTSVVSNEQYF